Following are 29 T cell receptor beta chains from one sample sequenced in a study of read filtering for tumor transcriptome and immune sequencing. Molecular barcoded adaptors covering alpha/delta and beta/gamma chains were used on about 0.4 ug RNA. TCRdb re-called the reads with MiXCR, one entry per CDR3 protein. The table lists about 46,000 distinct CDR3 sequences, 15% to 20% of them singletons. Material: a population of CD138-negative cells sorted from bone marrow. Source of these receptors: a donor older than 35 with multiple myeloma.

The chain combines TRBV4-1 with TRBJ2-1; 14 positions match TRBD2. The CDR3 spans 15 residues. Losses at the gene ends were 4 bases for V and 8 bases for J; bases not matched to a gene: 4. CDR1 is MGHRA and CDR2 is YSYEKL in the germline V gene. The CDR3 DNA is TGCGCCAGCAGCCCGGGACTAGCGGGAGAACATGAGCAGTTCTTC. Encoded protein: CASSPGLAGEHEQFF.

This clonotype was picked up many times. The chain employs TRBV6-5 and TRBJ2-3; D gene unclear. This CDR3 is built from 14 residues. Deletions cut 2 bases from V and 2 bases from J, with 8 bases between. Germline assignment: CDR1 MNHEY and CDR2 SVGAGI. CDR3 sequence (DNA): TGTGCCAGCAGTTACGACTTAGTCACAGATACGCAGTATTTT. Protein: CASSYDLVTDTQYF.

There are many counts of this clonotype. This chain links TRBV12-3 or TRBV12-4 with TRBJ2-5, with 10 bases aligning to TRBD2. J gave up 7 bases and V 4 bases, and 9 bases lay outside the gene matches. This CDR3 is 15 amino acids long. The CDR3 protein is CASSSGSSGSVTQYF. CDR3 sequence (DNA): TGTGCCAGCAGTTCCGGGTCTAGCGGGAGTGTGACCCAGTACTTC.

The CDR3 sequence is CASSLAEIQETQYF. As DNA, the CDR3 is TGTGCCAGCAGCTTAGCGGAGATACAAGAGACCCAGTACTTC. J is TRBJ2-5 and V is TRBV7-8; D is unclear. This CDR3 has 14 residues. V lost 0 bases, J lost 2 bases, and 7 bases lay in between. Germline V lookup: CDR1 SGHVS, CDR2 FQNEAQ.

The chain uses TRBV4-2 and TRBJ2-1; no clear D. This CDR3 is 14 amino acids long. The V gene lost 3 bases and the J gene lost 7 bases, with 13 bases spanning the gap. CDR1 LGHNA and CDR2 YNFKEQ come from the germline V gene. CDR3 loop: CASSHDGTQNEQFF. The DNA for the CDR3 is TGTGCCAGCAGCCATGACGGCACTCAGAATGAGCAGTTCTTC.

This clonotype was observed many times. The chain couples TRBV19 to TRBJ2-5; D uncertain. Germline V gives CDR1 LNHDA, CDR2 SQIVND (reference sequence). V lost 2 bases and J lost 9, with 13 bases in between. The CDR3 contains 13 residues. CDR3: CASSISPRDPQYF. CDR3 sequence (DNA): TGTGCCAGTAGTATATCCCCAAGAGACCCCCAGTACTTC. Combining the CDR3 with reference TRBV19 and TRBJ2-5 gives the whole variable domain DGGITQSPKYLFRKEGQNVTLSCEQNLNHDAMYWYRQDPGQGLRLIYYSQIVNDFQKGDIAEGYSVSREKKESFPLTVTSAQKNPTAFYLCASSISPRDPQYFGPGTRLLVL.

The J gene is TRBJ2-5, the V gene TRBV2; D assignment may be TRBD1 or TRBD2 (5 bases each). The CDR3 is made up of 14 amino acids. Trimming shortened V by 7 bases and J by 2 bases, and 14 bases separated the two germline ends. CDR1 and CDR2 (germline): SNHLY, FYNNEI. The CDR3: CASTRWDEQETQYF. The CDR3 DNA reads as TGTGCCAGCACGCGTTGGGACGAGCAAGAGACCCAGTACTTC.

This clonotype was counted ten times or more. The gene calls are TRBV5-1 and TRBJ2-3, with 8 bases fitting TRBD1. CDR3 size: 16 residues. Trimming removed 5 bases from V and 2 bases from J; junction bases left unmatched: 10. Germline CDR1 and CDR2: SGHRS and YFSETQ. The CDR3 region is CASRTGTGTPTDTQYF. The DNA of the CDR3 is TGCGCCAGCAGGACCGGGACAGGTACACCCACAGATACGCAGTATTTT.

This chain links TRBV5-5 with TRBJ2-5; perhaps TRBD1 as D (6 bases). Germline values: CDR1 SGHKS, CDR2 YYEKEE (reference sequence). Between the trimmed V and J ends, which lost 5 bases and 5 bases, there was a span of 16 bases. This CDR3 is 14 amino acids long. CDR3 protein: CASSITRGEETQYF. The CDR3 nucleotides are TGTGCCAGCAGTATCACCAGGGGCGAGGAGACCCAGTACTTC.

This clonotype was counted ten times or more. The V call is TRBV11-3, the J call TRBJ2-2, with D hard to call. Trimming shortened V by 5 bases and J by 8 bases, and 6 bases separated the two germline ends. Germline-derived CDR1 and CDR2 are SGHNT and YENEEA. The CDR3 runs to 11 residues. As DNA, the CDR3 is TGTGCCAGCAGCCCCTATGGGGAGCTGTTTTTT. Amino acids: CASSPYGELFF. The full variable domain, completed using reference TRBV11-3 and TRBJ2-2, is EAGVVQSPRYKIIEKKQPVAFWCNPISGHNTLYWYLQNLGQGPELLIRYENEEAVDDSQLPKDRFSAERLKGVDSTLKIQPAELGDSAVYLCASSPYGELFFGEGSRLTVL.

This clonotype occurred many times. This rearrangement joins TRBV4-1 to TRBJ2-3; 8 bases are a match to TRBD2. J lost 4 bases, V lost 4 bases, and 7 bases had no gene match. The CDR3 is made up of 15 amino acids. Looked up from germline, CDR1 is MGHRA and CDR2 is YSYEKL. CDR3 amino acids: CASSRPSGPPDTQYF. As DNA, the CDR3 is TGCGCCAGCAGCCGGCCTAGCGGGCCGCCAGATACGCAGTATTTT.

This clonotype came up many times. This chain uses TRBV7-2 with TRBJ2-1; 9 bases map to TRBD1. The germline CDR1 and CDR2 sequences are SGHTA and FQGNSA. This CDR3 is built from 16 residues. After removal of 5 bases from V and 3 bases from J, the junction contained 8 bases not matched to a gene. The CDR3 nucleotides read TGTGCCAGCAGCCACCCGGGGACAGGGCACTACAATGAGCAGTTCTTC. Its translation: CASSHPGTGHYNEQFF.

Comments on this clonotype: It differs at one base from a far larger clone, so likely a read error. The chain has TRBV29-1 and TRBJ1-6; 12 bases align to TRBD1. The closer fit of TRBJ1-1 to the DNA end suggests the J call may be wrong. Germline CDR1 reads SQVTM; CDR2 reads ANQGSEA. CDR3 length: 14 residues. This CDR3 reads CSVLGQGARTAAFF. CDR3 in DNA: TGCAGCGTTCTGGGACAGGGGGCGAGGACTGCAGCTTTCTTT.

In its sample, this clonotype was seen many times. The chain has TRBV29-1 and TRBJ1-1, with D hard to call. Trimming removed 1 base from V and 8 bases from J, with 14 bases in between. Germline CDR1 is SQVTM and CDR2 is ANQGSEA. The CDR3 contains 13 residues. The CDR3, as DNA: TGCAGCGTTGAAGGTTCAGGCAGCTACGAAGCTTTCTTT. It encodes CSVEGSGSYEAFF.

This clonotype was seen only once. The junction and the germline gene differ at one end; a read error may be behind it. This chain connects TRBV6-2 or TRBV6-3 to TRBJ2-3; D not resolved. Germline V lookup: CDR1 MNHEY, CDR2 SVGEGT. This CDR3 is 14 amino acids long. This chain's CDR3 is CASTRRYRTDTQYF. In DNA form, the CDR3 reads TGTGCTAGCACCAGACGATACCGGACAGATACGCAGTATTTT.

This clonotype was observed a handful of times. The chain uses TRBV7-8 and TRBJ1-1, with D uncertain. Germline V CDR1 and CDR2: SGHVS, FQNEAQ. V lost 3 bases, J lost 1 base, and 12 bases lay in between. This CDR3 region has 15 residues. CDR3 residues: CASSFWTEPNTEAFF. CDR3 nucleotides: TGTGCCAGCAGCTTCTGGACGGAACCGAACACTGAAGCTTTCTTT.

On this clonotype: This likely traces to a read error, being one base from a far larger clone. V and J are TRBV7-2 and TRBJ2-1; the match to TRBD2 covers 11 bases. This CDR3 spans 16 amino acids. Germline lookup yields CDR1 SGHTA and CDR2 FQGNSA. V was pared by 6 bases and J by 0 bases, with 4 bases of the junction left unmatched. The CDR3 region is CASRRLAGRSYNEQFF. The DNA of the CDR3 is TGTGCCAGCAGGAGACTAGCGGGACGCTCCTACAATGAGCAGTTCTTC.

This clonotype occurred many times. This chain connects TRBV4-2 to TRBJ2-1; 7 nucleotides agree with TRBD1. The germline V gene encodes CDR1 LGHNA and CDR2 YNFKEQ. Trimming removed 0 bases from V and 8 bases from J; junction bases left unmatched: 10. CDR3 length: 16 amino acids. The CDR3 coding sequence is TGTGCCAGCAGCCAAGACCTAGGGGGCACTATGTATGAGCAGTTCTTC. Amino acid sequence: CASSQDLGGTMYEQFF.

This clonotype was observed at least ten times. V gene TRBV29-1 combines with J gene TRBJ2-3; D perhaps matches TRBD1 (5 bases). Trimming removed 4 bases at V and 0 bases at J, with 14 bases between. The CDR3 has 15 amino acids. CDR1 and CDR2 (germline): SQVTM, ANQGSEA. The CDR3 sequence is CSVGHDSTSTDTQYF. The CDR3 nucleotides read TGCAGCGTTGGGCACGACAGCACAAGCACAGATACGCAGTATTTT.

The chain uses TRBV11-2 and TRBJ1-1, with a possible D match to TRBD1 (5 bases). This CDR3 has 14 residues. The germline gives CDR1 SGHAT, CDR2 FQNNGV. The germline V and J ends were trimmed by 3 bases and 5 bases, with 13 bases remaining between them. The DNA for the CDR3 is TGTGCCAGCAGCTTTGGGGGGGAGGGAACTGAAGCTTTCTTT. Encoded protein: CASSFGGEGTEAFF.

Ten or more counts support this clonotype. The chain is built from TRBV3-1 and TRBJ2-1, with TRBD2 as a possible D gene (5 bases). CDR1 is LGHDT, CDR2 YNNKEL, per germline (reference sequence). CDR3 size: 13 residues. Between the trimmed V and J ends, which lost 4 bases and 13 bases, there was a span of 17 bases. The CDR3 DNA reads as TGTGCCAGCAGCCGAGATTGGGGAGACCCACAGTTCTTC. Translating gives CASSRDWGDPQFF.

This clonotype was seen ten or more times. The rearrangement uses TRBV2 and TRBJ2-2; unclear D gene. V lost 7 bases to trimming and J lost 6 bases, with 15 bases between them. Germline lookup yields CDR1 SNHLY and CDR2 FYNNEI. The CDR3 runs to 14 residues. CDR3 sequence: CASTAGTFAGELFF. As DNA, the CDR3 is TGTGCCAGCACCGCCGGAACGTTTGCCGGGGAGCTGTTTTTT.

To note about this clonotype: A single base is all that separates this from a far larger clone, so a read error is likely. The V gene is TRBV2, the J gene TRBJ2-7, with D tentatively TRBD1 (5 bases). The CDR3 extends over 15 amino acids. Germline CDR1 and CDR2: SNHLY and FYNNEI. CDR3 residues: CASSPPRQSSYERYF. CDR3 nucleotide sequence: TGTGCCAGCAGCCCGCCGAGACAGAGCTCCTACGAGCGGTACTTC.

The rearrangement joins TRBV2 to TRBJ2-5, with 7 bases identical to TRBD2. CDR3 length equals 14 residues. CDR1 and CDR2 from the germline V gene are SNHLY and FYNNEI. The J segment lost 4 bases and the V segment lost 1 base, leaving 3 bases of the junction unmatched. The CDR3 DNA sequence: TGTGCCAGCAGTGAAGAGGTAGCGGGAGAGACCCAGTACTTC. It specifies CASSEEVAGETQYF.

V and J are TRBV9 and TRBJ2-3, with D possibly called TRBD1 or TRBD2 (5 bases each). The germline V gene encodes CDR1 SGDLS and CDR2 YYNGEE. This CDR3 has 16 amino acids. The CDR3 sequence: CSSSVGTSTAQATQYF. The CDR3 bases are TGTTCTAGCAGCGTAGGGACCAGTACGGCACAAGCTACGCAGTATTTT.

This clonotype was seen more than once but under ten times. A junction end diverges from the germline sequence, so it may reflect a read error. The CDR3 DNA reads TGCAGCGTTGGAGGGAATTTTTACAATGATCAGTTCTTC. Translated, it gives CSVGGNFYNDQFF. The chain recombines TRBV29-1 with TRBJ2-1; D might be TRBD2 (5 bases). This CDR3 comprises 13 residues. CDR1 is SQVTM, CDR2 ANQGSEA, per germline.

Ten or more counts support this clonotype. This chain joins TRBV9 and TRBJ1-1; no clear D. Germline-derived CDR1 and CDR2 are SGDLS and YYNGEE. The length of the CDR3 is 13 residues. Trimming stripped 3 bases from V and 5 bases from J, with 11 bases between. CDR3 sequence reads: CASSAQAETEAFF. The CDR3 DNA follows: TGTGCCAGCAGCGCCCAAGCGGAAACTGAAGCTTTCTTT.

This clonotype has a count of ten or more. DNA for the CDR3: TGTGCCAGCAGCTTGGGAGGGCCCAATCAGCCCCAGCATTTT. Its translation: CASSLGGPNQPQHF. The chain links TRBV28 to TRBJ1-5; unclear D gene. CDR3 length: 14 residues. Germline assignment: CDR1 MDHEN and CDR2 SYDVKM. Trimming removed 6 bases at V and 3 bases at J, with 12 bases between. Looking up the rest from reference TRBV28 and TRBJ1-5 gives the full variable domain: DVKVTQSSRYLVKRTGEKVFLECVQDMDHENMFWYRQDPGLGLRLIYFSYDVKMKEKGDIPEGYSVSREKKERFSLILESASTNQTSMYLCASSLGGPNQPQHFGDGTRLSIL.

This clonotype showed up many times. The genes are TRBV3-1 and TRBJ2-7; D could derive from TRBD1 or TRBD2 (6 bases each). The V and J ends lost 4 bases and 5 bases respectively, with 15 bases between them. The CDR3 extends over 14 amino acids. From germline, CDR1 is LGHDT and CDR2 YNNKEL (reference sequence). The CDR3 loop is CASSLSAGGNEQYF. In DNA, the CDR3 is TGTGCCAGCAGCCTATCCGCCGGGGGCAACGAGCAGTACTTC.